This is a list of T cell receptor beta chains from one sample in a study of cytomegalovirus exposure and HLA in healthy donors. Data came from immunoSEQ multiplex PCR; TCRdb stores just in-frame clones and leaves some out. This table holds more than 95,000 clones, approximately 80% found once. The sequenced sample was PBMCs. The receptors shown here come from a woman under 30 in good health and CMV-seropositive. Each CDR3 is given with its conserved first and last residue. The order of the fields is J gene, V gene, clone size, D gene, CDR3 protein, CDR3 DNA. The D gene is left open where the match is weak. Expanded clones get a size class; other rows say once, few or many, or leave the size out.

>TRBJ2-1|TRBV5-6|NA|TRBD2
CASSLGLAGGNEQFF
TGTGCCAGCAGCTTGGGACTAGCGGGAGGCAATGAGCAGTTCTTC
>TRBJ1-5|TRBV6-5|few|NA
CASSYGQGKPQHF
TGTGCCAGCAGTTACGGGCAGGGAAAGCCCCAGCATTTT
>TRBJ2-5|TRBV10-3|NA|TRBD2
CAISEDTSGRPETQYF
TGTGCCATCAGTGAGGATACTAGCGGGAGGCCGGAGACCCAGTACTTC
>TRBJ2-2|TRBV30|NA|TRBD1
CAWSDRGPITGELFF
TGTGCCTGGAGTGACAGGGGGCCGATCACCGGGGAGCTGTTTTTT
>TRBJ1-5|TRBV6-5|few|TRBD1
CASSYSGAGGHQPQHF
TGTGCCAGCAGTTACTCCGGTGCAGGGGGTCATCAGCCCCAGCATTTT
>TRBJ2-3|TRBV30|NA|NA
CAWAPGLSTDTQYF
TGTGCCTGGGCTCCCGGACTAAGCACAGATACGCAGTATTTT
>TRBJ1-1|TRBV2|NA|NA
CASNQGDMNTEAFF
TGTGCCAGCAACCAAGGGGACATGAACACTGAAGCTTTCTTT
>TRBJ1-4|TRBV28|NA|NA
CASSPDWENGKLFF
TGTGCCAGCAGTCCGGACTGGGAAAATGGCAAACTGTTTTTT
>TRBJ1-2|TRBV6-5|NA|TRBD1
CASSTGQGNYGYTF
TGTGCCAGCAGTACGGGACAGGGGAACTATGGCTACACCTTC
>TRBJ1-5|TRBV6-1|NA|NA
CASSHSNQPQHF
TGTGCCAGCAGTCATAGCAATCAGCCCCAGCATTTT
>TRBJ2-2|TRBV13|NA|TRBD2
CASSTRTSGSPGELFF
TGTGCCAGCAGCACTCGGACTAGCGGTAGCCCCGGAGAGCTGTTTTTT
>TRBJ2-1|TRBV15|NA|NA
CATSRRLGDGNEQFF
TGTGCCACCAGCAGAAGACTAGGGGACGGCAATGAGCAGTTCTTC
>TRBJ2-2|TRBV11-2|once|TRBD2
CASSRLPGTNALGSGELFF
TGTGCCAGCAGCCGCCTCCCCGGGACTAACGCCCTCGGGTCCGGGGAGCTGTTTTTT
>TRBJ2-7|TRBV19|NA|TRBD1
CASSTSGGYEQYF
TGTGCCAGTAGTACCTCAGGGGGCTACGAGCAGTACTTC
>TRBJ1-4|TRBV4-2|NA|TRBD1
CASSPGRTGDEKLFF
TGTGCCAGCAGCCCCGGACGGACAGGGGATGAAAAACTGTTTTTT
>TRBJ2-7|TRBV28|NA|TRBD2
CASSSFGTSGAYEQYF
TGTGCCAGCAGTTCGTTTGGGACTAGCGGGGCCTACGAGCAGTACTTC
>TRBJ2-5|TRBV7-9|few|TRBD1
CASSLGQGAETQYF
TGTGCCAGCAGCTTAGGTCAGGGGGCAGAGACCCAGTACTTC
>TRBJ1-2|TRBV5-4|few|NA
CASSLDEFWHYGYTF
TGTGCCAGCAGCTTGGATGAATTTTGGCACTATGGCTACACCTTC
>TRBJ1-2|TRBV6-5|NA|TRBD1
CASREDREGLFGYTF
TGTGCCAGCAGAGAGGACAGGGAAGGGCTTTTCGGCTACACCTTC
>TRBJ1-2|TRBV28|NA|TRBD1
CASSLRDGTGSGYGYTF
TGTGCCAGCAGTTTAAGGGATGGGACAGGGTCCGGGTATGGCTACACCTTC
>TRBJ1-6|TRBV28|NA|TRBD1
CASLQTLAGQGNNSPLHF
TGTGCCAGCCTCCAAACCCTTGCGGGACAGGGAAATAATTCACCCCTCCACTTT
>TRBJ1-5|TRBV6-5|once|NA
CASGQYSNQPQHF
TGTGCCAGCGGACAGTATAGCAATCAGCCCCAGCATTTT
>TRBJ2-1|TRBV30|NA|TRBD2
CAWSTSWNEQFF
TGTGCCTGGTCGACTAGCTGGAATGAGCAGTTCTTC
>TRBJ1-1|TRBV9|NA|NA
CASSPDISSTEAFF
TGTGCCAGCAGCCCGGACATTAGTAGCACTGAAGCTTTCTTT
>TRBJ2-2|TRBV5-4|NA|NA
CASSLVAAGVNTGELFF
TGTGCCAGCAGCTTGGTTGCAGCGGGCGTGAACACCGGGGAGCTGTTTTTT
>TRBJ2-5|TRBV19|NA|TRBD1
CASSLVRDSQETQYF
TGTGCCAGTAGTCTCGTAAGGGACAGCCAAGAGACCCAGTACTTC
>TRBJ2-1|TRBV11-2|NA|TRBD2
CASSFFGGGNEQFF
TGTGCCAGCAGCTTCTTCGGGGGGGGCAATGAGCAGTTCTTC
>TRBJ2-1|TRBV5-4|NA|TRBD2
CASSPTSGASYNEQFF
TGTGCCAGCAGCCCTACTAGCGGGGCCTCCTACAATGAGCAGTTCTTC
>TRBJ1-5|TRBV5-1|NA|TRBD1
CASSPSTGGSQPQHF
TGCGCCAGCAGCCCGTCGACAGGGGGCAGTCAGCCCCAGCATTTT
>TRBJ2-1|TRBV5-4|once|NA
CASSPRDNTYGNEQFF
TGTGCCAGCAGCCCGAGGGACAACACCTACGGCAATGAGCAGTTCTTC
>TRBJ2-7|TRBV28|few|NA
CASSAGLPSYEQYF
TGTGCCAGCAGTGCGGGACTGCCATCCTACGAGCAGTACTTC
>TRBJ1-1|TRBV5-6|NA|NA
CASRVGGYGTEAFF
TGTGCCAGCAGGGTCGGGGGGTATGGCACTGAAGCTTTCTTT
>TRBJ2-5|TRBV29-1|NA|TRBD1
CSVGQGGRETQYF
TGCAGCGTGGGACAGGGGGGCCGGGAGACCCAGTACTTC
>TRBJ2-1|TRBV28|NA|NA
CASSLWQSGGYNEQFF
TGTGCCAGCAGTTTATGGCAGTCCGGGGGCTACAATGAGCAGTTCTTC
>TRBJ1-2|TRBV5-1|NA|TRBD1
CASSSQGDYGYTF
TGCGCCAGCAGTAGCCAGGGGGACTATGGCTACACCTTC
>TRBJ1-1|TRBV11-2|NA|NA
CASSLVEGGTEAFF
TGTGCCAGCAGCTTAGTAGAGGGAGGTACTGAAGCTTTCTTT
>TRBJ2-7|TRBV6-1|NA|NA
CASSYAGTSTYEQYF
TGTGCCAGCAGCTACGCAGGGACTTCAACCTACGAGCAGTACTTC
>TRBJ1-5|TRBV6-6|NA|NA
CASNRDPQPQHF
TGTGCCAGCAACCGGGATCCGCAGCCCCAGCATTTT
>TRBJ2-3|TRBV6-6|once|NA
CASSFATDTQYF
TGTGCCAGCAGTTTTGCGACAGATACGCAGTATTTT
>TRBJ2-2|TRBV18|NA|NA
CASSPKGAGELFF
TGTGCCAGCTCACCAAAGGGGGCCGGGGAGCTGTTTTTT
>TRBJ1-2|TRBV29-1|few|TRBD1
CSAGQGGNYGYTF
TGCAGCGCCGGACAGGGAGGTAACTATGGCTACACCTTC
>TRBJ1-2|TRBV15|NA|NA
CATSSRTGSGYTF
TGTGCCACCAGCAGCCGAACAGGGTCGGGCTACACCTTC
>TRBJ1-5|TRBV28|NA|TRBD1
CASSPRTGVWGQPQHF
TGTGCCAGCAGTCCGAGGACAGGGGTGTGGGGTCAGCCCCAGCATTTT
>TRBJ2-7|TRBV25-1|NA|TRBD2
CASSVVRREGYEQYF
TGTGCCAGCAGTGTGGTCCGGCGGGAGGGCTACGAGCAGTACTTC
>TRBJ1-1|TRBV20-1|NA|NA
CSGTSTTEAFF
TGCAGTGGAACATCGACAACTGAAGCTTTCTTT
>TRBJ2-7|TRBV6-5|NA|TRBD2
CASSYGGSSNEQYF
TGTGCCAGCAGTTACGGCGGGAGTAGTAACGAGCAGTACTTC
>TRBJ1-2|TRBV6-6|NA|TRBD1
CASSNGQGAYGYTF
TGTGCCAGCAGTAATGGACAGGGGGCTTATGGCTACACCTTC
>TRBJ2-3|TRBV9|NA|TRBD2
CASSTSGRGTDTQYF
TGTGCCAGCAGCACTAGCGGGAGAGGCACAGATACGCAGTATTTT
>TRBJ2-6|TRBV15|NA|TRBD2
CATSTVRGEGANVLTF
TGTGCCACCAGCACGGTTCGGGGGGAAGGGGCCAACGTCCTGACTTTC
>TRBJ1-4|TRBV28|NA|TRBD1
CASSAGQLNEKLFF
TGTGCCAGCAGTGCGGGACAGCTTAATGAAAAACTGTTTTTT